Listed here are 12 T cell receptor beta chains from one sample, sequenced in a study of T cell repertoires in cytomegalovirus infection. TCRdb redid the calling of the reads with MiXCR, one entry per CDR3 protein. The data contain a few hundred thousand distinct CDR3 sequences, about 44% of them seen just once; the ten biggest clones take up about 39%. Antigen specificity for these receptors is unknown. This specimen was cultured PBMCs, taken from culture after CMV antigen stimulation. All receptors come from a human donor in good health (CMV status not recorded). Some clones in this sample may be carry-over from other donors' samples.

The chain uses TRBV7-9 and TRBJ2-5; 14 bases agree with TRBD2. Trimming took 10 bases from V and 4 from J; bases not matched to a gene: 11. This CDR3 has 16 amino acids. The germline V gene encodes CDR1 SEHNR and CDR2 FQNEAQ (reference sequence). CDR3 sequence reads: CATRRGLAGAGETQYF. CDR3 DNA: TGTGCCACCCGGAGGGGACTAGCGGGAGCTGGAGAGACCCAGTACTTC.

The chain links TRBV7-2 to TRBJ2-5; no clear D. Germline CDR1 and CDR2: SGHTA and FQGNSA. The CDR3 spans 13 residues. Trimming pared 2 bases from V and 9 bases from J, leaving 13 bases between. CDR3 residues: CASSLIHPAAQYF. In nucleotides, the CDR3 is TGTGCCAGCAGCTTAATTCATCCGGCGGCCCAGTACTTC.

This clonotype was counted many times. This chain connects TRBV7-6 to TRBJ2-1, with D tentatively TRBD1 or TRBD2 (5 bases each). CDR1 is SGHVS, CDR2 FNYEAQ, per germline. The CDR3 spans 13 residues. Deletions cut 6 bases from V and 6 bases from J, with 12 bases between. The CDR3 nucleotides are TGTGCCAGCAGTTTATCTGGGGGCAATGAGCAGTTCTTC. The encoded protein is CASSLSGGNEQFF.

V is TRBV7-2 and J is TRBJ1-4; 8 nucleotides match TRBD1. The germline CDR1 and CDR2 sequences are SGHTA and FQGNSA. V shed 5 bases, J shed 5 bases, and the junction held 7 bases outside the gene matches. The CDR3 totals 15 residues. The CDR3 DNA reads TGTGCCAGCAGCCCAGCAGGGACAGGCAATGAAAAACTGTTTTTT. Residues: CASSPAGTGNEKLFF.

This clonotype was observed a handful of times. The chain is built from TRBV7-2 and TRBJ2-2; D unresolved. Germline V CDR1 and CDR2: SGHTA, FQGNSA. This CDR3 contains 15 residues. Trimming stripped 4 bases from V and 4 bases from J, with 13 bases between. CDR3 bases: TGTGCCAGCAGCTCATGGTCGACCACCACCGGGGAGCTGTTTTTT. Encoded protein: CASSSWSTTTGELFF.

The chain has TRBV6-1 and TRBJ1-6; D is unresolved. V lost 4 bases to trimming and J lost 6 bases, with 13 bases between them. The CDR3 is made up of 15 amino acids. CDR1 MNHNS and CDR2 SASEGT come from the germline V gene. DNA for the CDR3: TGTGCCAGCAGTGCCGCGCTTACTGGTAATTCACCCCTCCACTTT. This codes for CASSAALTGNSPLHF.

The rearrangement joins TRBV7-9 to TRBJ1-2; possibly TRBD1 for D (5 bases). Trimming stripped 6 bases from V and 8 bases from J, with 19 bases between. Germline V gene data show CDR1 as SEHNR and CDR2 as FQNEAQ (reference sequence). The length of the CDR3 is 14 residues. The CDR3 loop is CASSSPGYGGGYTF. Written as DNA, the CDR3 is TGTGCCAGCAGTTCGCCAGGGTACGGAGGGGGCTACACCTTC.

The table lists this clonotype with a few counts. The chain is built from TRBV7-8 and TRBJ1-5; D ambiguous. Trimming shortened V by 1 base and J by 4 bases, and 11 bases separated the two germline ends. This CDR3 has 15 amino acids. Germline V CDR1 and CDR2: SGHVS, FQNEAQ. CDR3 loop: CASSLELDRNQPQHF. The CDR3 DNA reads TGTGCCAGCAGCTTAGAACTAGACCGAAATCAGCCCCAGCATTTT.

The chain couples TRBV7-8 to TRBJ2-3, with D uncertain. Trimming took 3 bases from V and 2 from J, leaving 15 bases between them. The CDR3 covers 16 residues. The V gene's germline CDR1 is SGHVS and CDR2 FQNEAQ. As DNA, the CDR3 is TGTGCCAGCAGCTTTTTCGTAGCCTCGTTCACAGATACGCAGTATTTT. The encoded protein is CASSFFVASFTDTQYF. Based on the CDR3 plus reference TRBV7-8 and TRBJ2-3, the full variable domain is GAGVSQSPRYKVAKRGQDVALRCDPISGHVSLFWYQQALGQGPEFLTYFQNEAQLDKSGLPSDRFFAERPEGSVSTLKIQRTQQEDSAVYLCASSFFVASFTDTQYFGPGTRLTVL.

This chain links TRBV7-2 with TRBJ2-1; D perhaps matches TRBD2 (7 bases). V lost 5 bases to trimming and J lost 7 bases, with 15 bases between them. Germline-derived CDR1 and CDR2 are SGHTA and FQGNSA. This CDR3 comprises 14 residues. The DNA for the CDR3 is TGTGCCAGCAGCAAGGGGGGGGGAGAGAATGAGCAGTTCTTC. Encoded protein: CASSKGGGENEQFF.

V and J are TRBV7-2 and TRBJ2-7; 13 bases agree with TRBD2. Germline V gene sequence: CDR1 SGHTA, CDR2 FQGNSA. With 5 bases clipped from V and 4 bases from J, the junction kept 5 bases outside the gene matches. The CDR3 contains 15 residues. The CDR3 region is CASSPSGLAGYEQYF. Here the CDR3 DNA reads TGTGCCAGCAGCCCTTCGGGACTAGCGGGATACGAGCAGTACTTC.

The chain recombines TRBV7-2 with TRBJ2-5; D is possibly TRBD2 (6 bases). Trimming removed 3 bases from V and 4 bases from J, with 9 bases in between. The V gene's germline CDR1 is SGHTA and CDR2 FQGNSA. The CDR3 is 13 residues long. CDR3 residues: CASSFRSGETQYF. DNA for the CDR3: TGTGCCAGCAGCTTTCGTAGCGGAGAGACCCAGTACTTC. Looking up the rest from reference TRBV7-2 and TRBJ2-5 gives the full variable domain: GAGVSQSPSNKVTEKGKDVELRCDPISGHTALYWYRQSLGQGLEFLIYFQGNSAPDKSGLPSDRFSAERTGGSVSTLTIQRTQQEDSAVYLCASSFRSGETQYFGPGTRLLVL.